This T cell receptor beta chain was captured in a study of T cell responses to AZD1222 COVID-19 vaccine. Whole-study findings and limits: Increases in Spike-specific TCR breadth and depth were seen after two AZD1222 doses. Clonal diversity was possibly underestimated, and white British individuals and females predominated among donors. Spike-wide coverage was observed for vaccine-associated CD4 TCRs, with dominant responses at 160-218 and 743-854.

V shed 1 base, J shed 5 bases, and the junction held 17 bases outside the gene matches. The CDR3 has 19 amino acids. Germline CDR1 reads SEHNR; CDR2 reads FQNEAQ (reference sequence). Whether given at about 4 or about 12 weeks, second doses were pooled. As for this clone: No antigen is known for it.

Profiling relied on immunoSEQ multiplex PCR, and the TCRdb table lists in-frame clones only, not all of them. The sample lists about 150,000 clones, 90% occurring once. The input for sequencing was peripheral blood, taken 28 days after the second AZD1222 dose. The origin of this receptor is an adult who received the AZD1222 COVID-19 vaccine. The chain uses TRBV7-9 and TRBJ2-1; TRBD1 matches at 7 bases. The CDR3 DNA reads TGTGCCAGCAGCTTAGGTCCCCCGCAGAGCGCCAGGGGGAACAATGAGCAGTTCTTC. It is translated as CASSLGPPQSARGNNEQFF. The complete variable domain, with remaining parts taken from reference TRBV7-9 and TRBJ2-1, reads DTGVSQNPRHKITKRGQNVTFRCDPISEHNRLYWYRQTLGQGPEFLTYFQNEAQLEKSRLLSDRFSAERPKGSFSTLEIQRTEQGDSAMYLCASSLGPPQSARGNNEQFFGPGTRLTVL.